This T cell receptor (beta chain) was sequenced during a study of shared clonotypes between healthy human individuals. Repertoires were generated with immunoSEQ multiplex PCR, while TCRdb's copy carries only in-frame clones and drops some. Seen here are about 700,000 clones, 90% to 95% observed once, and the top ten hold approximately 24%. General observations from the study: Donor scarcity curtailed the genetic and exposure-history diversity represented herein. Clonotype sharing across donors was expected to vary with sequencing depth.

Trimming left V 7 bases short and J 5 bases short, with 17 bases between. There are 14 residues in the CDR3. The germline CDR1 and CDR2 sequences are MNHNY and SVGAGI (reference sequence). Regarding this clone: As yet, its antigen is unknown.

CD45RO-negative, CCR7-positively selected cells formed the naive CD8 fraction, excluding terminally differentiated effector memory CD45RA+ cells. Sequencing was carried out using naive CD8+ T cells sorted from blood. This TCR came from a man aged 25-45 years in good health. The chain links TRBV6-6 to TRBJ1-1; a weak D match, TRBD1 (5 bases). This chain's CDR3 is CASTESSGGTEAFF. DNA of the CDR3: TGTGCCAGCACGGAAAGTTCTGGGGGGACTGAAGCTTTCTTT.